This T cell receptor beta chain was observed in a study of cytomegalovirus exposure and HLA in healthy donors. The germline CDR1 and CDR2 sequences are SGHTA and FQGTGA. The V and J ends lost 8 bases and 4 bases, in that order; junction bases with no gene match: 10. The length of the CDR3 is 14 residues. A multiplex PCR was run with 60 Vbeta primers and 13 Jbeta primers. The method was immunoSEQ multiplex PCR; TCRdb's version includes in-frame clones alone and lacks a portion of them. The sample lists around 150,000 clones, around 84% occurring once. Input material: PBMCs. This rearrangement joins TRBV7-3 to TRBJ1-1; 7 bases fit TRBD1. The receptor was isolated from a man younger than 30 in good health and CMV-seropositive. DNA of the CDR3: TGTGCCAGCGGCCTAGACAGGGCGGGCACTGAAGCTTTCTTT. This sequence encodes CASGLDRAGTEAFF.